This T cell receptor (beta chain) was captured by sequencing in a study of PD-1 blockade in classical Hodgkin lymphoma. Overall study findings and caveats: TCR diversity rose significantly by C4D1 in CD4+ but not CD8+ cells. Newly diagnosed patients reportedly had lower baseline TCR diversity than healthy donors. Exclusion covered patients beginning nivolumab under 1 year post-ASCT.

Looked up from germline, CDR1 is SGDLS and CDR2 is YYNGEE. V was cut by 4 bases and J by 6 bases, with 14 bases left in between. This CDR3 has 14 amino acids. Clones were read by immunoSEQ multiplex PCR, and TCRdb kept only the in-frame ones, dropping some. Of around 20,000 clones listed, 80% are singletons. Only one count was recorded for this clone. The antigen remains undetermined. Time point defined: cycle 4 day 1 (C4D1), after less than 7 weeks of nivolumab. Relapse after autologous stem cell transplantation occurred in every patient, and brentuximab vedotin exposure varied. The specimen was peripheral blood mononuclear cells (PBMCs), collected before the fourth cycle of nivolumab. The chain employs TRBV9 and TRBJ1-5, with a weak D call TRBD1 (5 bases). This clonotype was obtained from a human donor with classical Hodgkin lymphoma. Here the CDR3 DNA reads TGTGCCAGCAGCTCTAGCGGGGACCGTCAGCCCCAGCATTTT. It codes for CASSSSGDRQPQHF.